This T cell receptor beta chain was obtained from a study of blood T cell repertoires in COVID-19. Participants' reported clinical history set cohort assignment. Germline V gene lookup returns CDR1 SGDLS and CDR2 YYNGEE. Trimming left V 3 bases short and J 5 bases short, with 20 bases between. The CDR3 length is 16 residues. The repertoire was sequenced with immunoSEQ multiplex PCR; TCRdb's copy has only in-frame clones and lacks some. The profile shows some 350,000 clones, 80% to 90% of them singletons. The receptor comes from a young man who had recovered from COVID-19. The chain employs TRBV9 and TRBJ2-5; tentative D call: TRBD2 (6 bases). Material for sequencing was PBMCs or T cells enriched from blood (not recorded which). This CDR3 reads CASSGGGVSGGETQYF. The CDR3 nucleotides read TGTGCCAGCAGCGGAGGAGGGGTTTCTGGGGGGGAGACCCAGTACTTC.